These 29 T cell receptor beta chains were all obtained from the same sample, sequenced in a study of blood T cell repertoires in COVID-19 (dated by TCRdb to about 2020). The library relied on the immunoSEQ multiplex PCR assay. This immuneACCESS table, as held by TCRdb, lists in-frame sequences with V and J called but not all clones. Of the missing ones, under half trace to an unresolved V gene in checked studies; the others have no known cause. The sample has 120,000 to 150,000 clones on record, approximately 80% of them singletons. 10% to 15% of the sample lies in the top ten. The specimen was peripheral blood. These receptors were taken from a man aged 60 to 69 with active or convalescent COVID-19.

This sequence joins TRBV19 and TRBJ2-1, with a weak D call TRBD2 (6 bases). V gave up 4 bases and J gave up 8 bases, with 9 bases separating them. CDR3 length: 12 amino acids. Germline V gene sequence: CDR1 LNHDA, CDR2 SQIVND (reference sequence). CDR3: CASSSSGYEQFF. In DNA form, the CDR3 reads TGTGCCAGTAGTAGTAGCGGATATGAGCAGTTCTTC.

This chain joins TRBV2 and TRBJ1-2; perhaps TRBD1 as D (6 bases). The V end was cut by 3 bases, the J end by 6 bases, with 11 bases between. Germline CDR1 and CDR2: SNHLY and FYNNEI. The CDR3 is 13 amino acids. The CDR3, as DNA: TGTGCCAGCAGTGATCGGACAGTTGATGGCTACACCTTC. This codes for CASSDRTVDGYTF.

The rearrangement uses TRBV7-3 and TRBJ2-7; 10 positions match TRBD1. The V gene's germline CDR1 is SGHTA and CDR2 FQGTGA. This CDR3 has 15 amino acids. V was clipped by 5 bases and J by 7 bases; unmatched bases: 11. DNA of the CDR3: TGTGCCAGCAGCCCCGGGACAGGGGTGGGAAGGGAGCAGTACTTC. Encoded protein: CASSPGTGVGREQYF. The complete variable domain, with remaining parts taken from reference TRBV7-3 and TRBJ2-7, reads GAGVSQTPSNKVTEKGKYVELRCDPISGHTALYWYRQSLGQGPEFLIYFQGTGAADDSGLPNDRFFAVRPEGSVSTLKIQRTERGDSAVYLCASSPGTGVGREQYFGPGTRLTVT.

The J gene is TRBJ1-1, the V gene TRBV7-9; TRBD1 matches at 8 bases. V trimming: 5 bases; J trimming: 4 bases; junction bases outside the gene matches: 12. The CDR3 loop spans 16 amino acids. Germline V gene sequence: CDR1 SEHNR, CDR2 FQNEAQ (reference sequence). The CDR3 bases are TGTGCCAGCAGCCATAAACGGACAGGGAGTAGCACTGAAGCTTTCTTT. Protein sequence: CASSHKRTGSSTEAFF.

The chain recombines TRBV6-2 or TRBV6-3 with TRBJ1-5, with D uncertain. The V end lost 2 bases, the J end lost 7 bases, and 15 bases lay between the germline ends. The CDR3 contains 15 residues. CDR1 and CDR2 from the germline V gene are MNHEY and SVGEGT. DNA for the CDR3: TGTGCCAGCAGTTACATCGGTCGGGAGGGCCAGCCCCAGCATTTT. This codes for CASSYIGREGQPQHF.

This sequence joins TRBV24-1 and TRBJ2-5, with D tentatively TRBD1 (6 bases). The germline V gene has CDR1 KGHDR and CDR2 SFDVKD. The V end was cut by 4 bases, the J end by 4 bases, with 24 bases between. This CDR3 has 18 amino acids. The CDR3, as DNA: TGTGCCACCAGTGACCTGGGTCTAAGGGACACGGTAAGAGAGACCCAGTACTTC. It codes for CATSDLGLRDTVRETQYF.

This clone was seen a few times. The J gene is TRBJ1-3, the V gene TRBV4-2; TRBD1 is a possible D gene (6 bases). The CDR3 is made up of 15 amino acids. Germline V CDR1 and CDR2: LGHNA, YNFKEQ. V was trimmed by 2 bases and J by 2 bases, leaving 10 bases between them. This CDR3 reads CASSQPDSTGNTIYF. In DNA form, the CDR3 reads TGTGCCAGCAGCCAACCGGACAGTACTGGAAACACCATATATTTT.

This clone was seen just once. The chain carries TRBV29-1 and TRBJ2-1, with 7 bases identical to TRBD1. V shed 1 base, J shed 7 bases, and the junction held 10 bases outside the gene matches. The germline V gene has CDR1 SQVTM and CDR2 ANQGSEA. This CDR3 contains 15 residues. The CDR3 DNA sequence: TGCAGCGTTGAAGGCCACAGGGGCTCCGGGAATGAGCAGTTCTTC. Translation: CSVEGHRGSGNEQFF.

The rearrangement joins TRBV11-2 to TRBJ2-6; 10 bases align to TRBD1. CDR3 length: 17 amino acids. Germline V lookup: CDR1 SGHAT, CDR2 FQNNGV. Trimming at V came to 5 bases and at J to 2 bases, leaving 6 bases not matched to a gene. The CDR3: CASSPRTGGPGANVLTF. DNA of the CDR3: TGTGCCAGCAGCCCCCGGACAGGGGGGCCTGGGGCCAACGTCCTGACTTTC.

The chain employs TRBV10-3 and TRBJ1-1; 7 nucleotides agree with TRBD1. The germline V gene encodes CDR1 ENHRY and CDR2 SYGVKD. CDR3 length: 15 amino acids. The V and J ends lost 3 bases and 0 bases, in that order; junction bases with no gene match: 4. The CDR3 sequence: CAISDEQGMNTEAFF. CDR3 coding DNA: TGTGCCATCAGTGATGAACAGGGGATGAACACTGAAGCTTTCTTT.

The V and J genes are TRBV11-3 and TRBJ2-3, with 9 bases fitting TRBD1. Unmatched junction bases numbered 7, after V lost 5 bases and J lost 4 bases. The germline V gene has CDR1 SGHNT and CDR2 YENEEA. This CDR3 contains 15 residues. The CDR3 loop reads CASSDRDRAPDTQYF. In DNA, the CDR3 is TGTGCCAGCAGCGACCGGGACAGGGCCCCAGATACGCAGTATTTT.

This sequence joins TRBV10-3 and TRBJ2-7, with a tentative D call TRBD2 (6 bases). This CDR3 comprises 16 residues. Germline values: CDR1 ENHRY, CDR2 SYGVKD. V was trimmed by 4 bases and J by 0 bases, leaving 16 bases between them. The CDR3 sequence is CAISATTGTFSYEQYF. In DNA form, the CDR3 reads TGTGCCATCAGTGCCACTACCGGGACTTTCTCCTACGAGCAGTACTTC.

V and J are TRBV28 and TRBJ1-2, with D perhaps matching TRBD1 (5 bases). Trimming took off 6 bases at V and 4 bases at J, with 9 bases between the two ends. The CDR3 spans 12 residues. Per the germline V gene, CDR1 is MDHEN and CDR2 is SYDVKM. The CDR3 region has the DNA TGTGCCAGCAGCGGGACTTCCTATGGCTACACCTTC. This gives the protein CASSGTSYGYTF.

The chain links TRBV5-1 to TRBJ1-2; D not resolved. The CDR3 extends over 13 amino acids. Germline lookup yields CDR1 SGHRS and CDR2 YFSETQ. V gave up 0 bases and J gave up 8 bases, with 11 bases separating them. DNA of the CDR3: TGCGCCAGCAGCTTGGACGGGGTGAGCGGCTACACCTTC. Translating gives CASSLDGVSGYTF.

Here the CDR3 reads CASSNDRESYEQYF. CDR3 nucleotide sequence: TGTGCCAGCAGCAACGACAGGGAATCCTACGAGCAGTACTTC. This chain joins TRBV5-4 and TRBJ2-7, with TRBD1 matching over 7 bases. Germline-derived CDR1 and CDR2 are SGHNT and YYREEE (reference sequence). The CDR3 consists of 14 residues. The ends lost 4 bases at V and 1 base at J; junction bases unmatched: 5. The full variable domain, in which reference TRBV5-4 and TRBJ2-7 provide the parts outside the CDR3, is ETGVTQSPTHLIKTRGQQVTLRCSSQSGHNTVSWYQQALGQGPQFIFQYYREEENGRGNFPPRFSGLQFPNYSSELNVNALELDDSALYLCASSNDRESYEQYFGPGTRLTVT.

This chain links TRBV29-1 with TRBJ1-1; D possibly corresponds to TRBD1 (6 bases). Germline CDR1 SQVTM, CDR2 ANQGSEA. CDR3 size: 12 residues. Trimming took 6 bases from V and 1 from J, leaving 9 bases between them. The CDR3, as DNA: TGCAGCGTATTACAGGGGAACACTGAAGCTTTCTTT. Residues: CSVLQGNTEAFF.

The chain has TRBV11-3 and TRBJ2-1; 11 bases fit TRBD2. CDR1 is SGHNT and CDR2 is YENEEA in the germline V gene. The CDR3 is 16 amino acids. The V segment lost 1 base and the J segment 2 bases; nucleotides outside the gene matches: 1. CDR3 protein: CASSLGLAGTYNEQFF. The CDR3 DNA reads TGTGCCAGCAGCTTAGGACTAGCGGGAACCTACAATGAGCAGTTCTTC.

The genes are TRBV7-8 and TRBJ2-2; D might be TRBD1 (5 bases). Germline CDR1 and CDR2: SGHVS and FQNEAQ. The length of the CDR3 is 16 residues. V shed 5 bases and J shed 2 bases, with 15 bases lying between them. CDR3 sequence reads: CASSAARQINTGELFF. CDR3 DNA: TGTGCCAGCAGCGCGGCTAGACAGATAAACACCGGGGAGCTGTTTTTT.

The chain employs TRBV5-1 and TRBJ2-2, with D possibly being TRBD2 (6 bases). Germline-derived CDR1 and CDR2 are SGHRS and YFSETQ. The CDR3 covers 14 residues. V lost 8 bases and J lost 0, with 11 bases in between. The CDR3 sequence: CASRSGANTGELFF. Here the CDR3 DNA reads TGCGCCAGTCGTTCGGGGGCGAACACCGGGGAGCTGTTTTTT.

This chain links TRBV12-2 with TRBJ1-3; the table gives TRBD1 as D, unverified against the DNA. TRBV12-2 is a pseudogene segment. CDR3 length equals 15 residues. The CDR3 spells CASRLAGQGQVTIYF. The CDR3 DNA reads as TGTGCAAGTCGCTTAGCGGGACAGGGGCAGGTCACCATATATTTT.

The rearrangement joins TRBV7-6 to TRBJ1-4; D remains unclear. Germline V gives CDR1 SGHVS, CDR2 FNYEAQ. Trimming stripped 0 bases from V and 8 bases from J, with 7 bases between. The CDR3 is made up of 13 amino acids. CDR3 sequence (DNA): TGTGCCAGCAGCTTAGCCTCAGGAGAAAAACTGTTTTTT. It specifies CASSLASGEKLFF.

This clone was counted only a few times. Here the CDR3 DNA reads TGCGCCAGCAGCTTGGCCCGGGGGAAGGCTGGAAACACCATATATTTT. This translates into CASSLARGKAGNTIYF. V is TRBV5-1 and J is TRBJ1-3, with D maybe TRBD1 (5 bases). Per germline, CDR1 SGHRS and CDR2 YFSETQ. The length of the CDR3 is 16 residues. V was pared by 0 bases and J by 2 bases, with 12 bases between.

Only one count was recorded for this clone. This CDR3 reads CASSQLRLAKLSGANVLTF. The CDR3 DNA reads as TGCGCCAGCAGCCAGCTCAGACTAGCGAAACTCTCGGGGGCCAACGTCCTGACTTTC. The V call is TRBV4-1, the J call TRBJ2-6, with 8 bases matching TRBD2. Germline-derived CDR1 and CDR2 are MGHRA and YSYEKL. With 3 bases clipped from V and 4 bases from J, the junction kept 14 bases outside the gene matches. This CDR3 is 19 amino acids long.

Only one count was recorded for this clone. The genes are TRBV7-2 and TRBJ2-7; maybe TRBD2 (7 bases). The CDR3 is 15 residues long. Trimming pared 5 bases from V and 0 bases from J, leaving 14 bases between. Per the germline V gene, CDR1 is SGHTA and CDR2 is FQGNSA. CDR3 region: CASSPRGANSYEQYF. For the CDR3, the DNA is TGTGCCAGCAGCCCCCGGGGGGCTAACTCCTACGAGCAGTACTTC. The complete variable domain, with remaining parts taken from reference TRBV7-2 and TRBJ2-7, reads GAGVSQSPSNKVTEKGKDVELRCDPISGHTALYWYRQSLGQGLEFLIYFQGNSAPDKSGLPSDRFSAERTGGSVSTLTIQRTQQEDSAVYLCASSPRGANSYEQYFGPGTRLTVT.

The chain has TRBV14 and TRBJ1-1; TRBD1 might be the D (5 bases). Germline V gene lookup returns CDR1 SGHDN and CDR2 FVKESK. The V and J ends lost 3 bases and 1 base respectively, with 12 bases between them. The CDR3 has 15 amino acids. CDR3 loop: CASSQQGSENTEAFF. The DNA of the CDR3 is TGTGCCAGCAGCCAGCAGGGTTCGGAGAACACTGAAGCTTTCTTT. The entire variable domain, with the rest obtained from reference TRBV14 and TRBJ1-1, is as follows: EAGVTQFPSHSVIEKGQTVTLRCDPISGHDNLYWYRRVMGKEIKFLLHFVKESKQDESGMPNNRFLAERTGGTYSTLKVQPAELEDSGVYFCASSQQGSENTEAFFGQGTRLTVV.

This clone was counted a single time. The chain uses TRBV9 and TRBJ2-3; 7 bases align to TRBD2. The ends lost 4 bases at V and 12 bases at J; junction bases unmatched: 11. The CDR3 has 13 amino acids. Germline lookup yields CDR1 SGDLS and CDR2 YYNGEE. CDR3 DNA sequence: TGTGCCAGCAGCACCATTGAGCGGGGCCTTCAGTATTTT. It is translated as CASSTIERGLQYF.

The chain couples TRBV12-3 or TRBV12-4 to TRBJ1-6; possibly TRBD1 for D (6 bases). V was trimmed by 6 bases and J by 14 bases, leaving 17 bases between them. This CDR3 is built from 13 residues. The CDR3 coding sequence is TGTGCCAGCAGCCAGAACAGGGATGGGGCCCTCCACTTT. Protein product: CASSQNRDGALHF.

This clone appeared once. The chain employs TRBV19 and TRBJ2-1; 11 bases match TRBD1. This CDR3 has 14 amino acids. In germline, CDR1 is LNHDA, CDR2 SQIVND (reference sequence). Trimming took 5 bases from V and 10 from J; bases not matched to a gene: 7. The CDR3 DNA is TGTGCCAGTAGTGGGACAGGGGGACATGGGGAGCAGTTCTTC. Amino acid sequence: CASSGTGGHGEQFF.

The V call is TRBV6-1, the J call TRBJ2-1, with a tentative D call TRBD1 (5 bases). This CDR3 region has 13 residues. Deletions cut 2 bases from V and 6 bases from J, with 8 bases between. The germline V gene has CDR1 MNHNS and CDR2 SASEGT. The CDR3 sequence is CASSEHRPNEQFF. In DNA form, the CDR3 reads TGTGCCAGCAGTGAACACAGGCCCAATGAGCAGTTCTTC.